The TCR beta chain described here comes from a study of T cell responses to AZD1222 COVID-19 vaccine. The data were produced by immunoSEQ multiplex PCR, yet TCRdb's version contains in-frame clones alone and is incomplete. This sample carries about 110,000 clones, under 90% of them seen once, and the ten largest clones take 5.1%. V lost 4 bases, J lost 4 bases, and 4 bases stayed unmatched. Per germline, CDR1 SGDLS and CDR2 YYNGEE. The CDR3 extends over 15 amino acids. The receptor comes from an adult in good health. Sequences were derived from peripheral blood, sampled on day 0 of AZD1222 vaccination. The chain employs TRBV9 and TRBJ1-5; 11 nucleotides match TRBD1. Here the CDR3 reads CASSLGQGENQPQHF. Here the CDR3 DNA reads TGTGCCAGCAGCCTGGGACAGGGGGAAAATCAGCCCCAGCATTTT.